This TCR beta chain came from a study of cytomegalovirus exposure and HLA in healthy donors. Sequencing was performed with immunoSEQ multiplex PCR; in TCRdb, only in-frame clones are kept and a portion is missing. The data contain under 100,000 clones, roughly 96% of them seen just once; the ten biggest clones take up roughly 1.3%. The origin of this receptor is a woman between 18 and 29 years old in good health and CMV-seronegative. Sequenced: PBMCs.

The chain's CDR3 is CASSLGQPGLVHEQYF. In DNA, the CDR3 is TGCGCCAGCAGCTTGGGACAGCCGGGACTAGTACACGAGCAGTACTTC. The chain couples TRBV5-1 to TRBJ2-7, with TRBD2 identical over 8 bases. The CDR3 sequence is 16 residues long. With 0 bases clipped from V and 5 bases from J, the junction kept 10 bases outside the gene matches. Germline V CDR1 and CDR2: SGHRS, YFSETQ.